A single TCR beta chain is shown here with its context. The antigen remains unidentified. The sample belongs to a study of T cell repertoires in cytomegalovirus infection. In the study overall: Matching HLA type, along with CMV infection, was indicated by public TCR beta signatures.

Findings and caveats of the study: The ex vivo response was dominated by HLA-C-restricted CMV-specific TCR beta clonotypes. Summed frequency of public TCR beta families distinguished CMV carriers with the relevant HLA.

TCRdb re-called the reads with MiXCR, one entry per CDR3 protein. The sample lists 170,000 or so distinct CDR3 sequences, about 15% occurring once. The CDR3 has 16 residues. Trimming cost V 0 bases and J 10 bases, with 21 bases left between them. Per germline, CDR1 MNHEY and CDR2 SVGAGI. The clonotype originates from a human donor in good health (CMV status not recorded). Some clones in this sample may be carry-over from other donors' samples. Material: CD8+ T cells from PBMCs. The gene calls are TRBV6-5 and TRBJ1-1; possible D gene TRBD1, 5 bases. Written as DNA, the CDR3 is TGTGCCAGCAGTTACTCGGGAGCGGGGCAGGCTCTCGGAGCTTTCTTT. This codes for CASSYSGAGQALGAFF.